Following are 18 T cell receptor beta chains from one sample sequenced in a study of radiotherapy plus CTLA-4 blockade in lung cancer. TCRdb keeps only in-frame clones here, not all; method: immunoSEQ multiplex PCR. The sample lists over 60,000 clones, about nine tenths occurring once. This specimen consisted of peripheral blood, obtained from a patient treated with radiotherapy plus ipilimumab. The receptors were gathered from a human donor with non-small cell lung cancer that progressed on radiotherapy plus ipilimumab.

This clone appeared once. The chain carries TRBV7-2 and TRBJ2-2, with TRBD2 matching over 10 bases. The CDR3 covers 14 residues. The germline V gene encodes CDR1 SGHTA and CDR2 FQGNSA. J lost 6 bases, V lost 4 bases, and 2 bases had no gene match. This chain's CDR3 is CASSYGTSAGELFF. CDR3 bases: TGTGCCAGCAGCTACGGGACTAGCGCCGGGGAGCTGTTTTTT.

J is TRBJ2-2 and V is TRBV5-6; the D gene is possibly TRBD2 (5 bases). V was cut by 1 base and J by 1 base, with 8 bases left in between. Germline-derived CDR1 and CDR2 are SGHDT and YYEEEE. The CDR3 has 15 amino acids. The CDR3 loop reads CASSLILENTGELFF. For the CDR3, the DNA is TGTGCCAGCAGCTTGATACTAGAGAACACCGGGGAGCTGTTTTTT.

The chain links TRBV7-3 to TRBJ2-3; TRBD2 agrees at 9 bases. CDR1 is SGHTA, CDR2 FQGTGA, per germline. J lost 4 bases, V lost 4 bases, and 6 bases had no gene match. The CDR3 is made up of 15 amino acids. The CDR3 is CASSSASGNADTQYF. CDR3 DNA: TGTGCCAGCAGCTCGGCTAGCGGGAACGCAGATACGCAGTATTTT. Drawing the rest from reference TRBV7-3 and TRBJ2-3, the complete variable domain is GAGVSQTPSNKVTEKGKYVELRCDPISGHTALYWYRQSLGQGPEFLIYFQGTGAADDSGLPNDRFFAVRPEGSVSTLKIQRTERGDSAVYLCASSSASGNADTQYFGPGTRLTVL.

The chain is built from TRBV6-1 and TRBJ2-7, with no clear D. The ends were cut back, 7 bases at V and 2 bases at J, with 12 bases in the middle. Germline CDR1 and CDR2: MNHNS and SASEGT. The CDR3 is made up of 13 amino acids. The CDR3 loop is CASKGSNTYEQYF. In DNA form, the CDR3 reads TGTGCCAGCAAGGGCAGTAACACCTACGAGCAGTACTTC.

This clone occurred a few times. V and J are TRBV5-1 and TRBJ2-3, with 9 bases matching TRBD2. Germline values: CDR1 SGHRS, CDR2 YFSETQ. After removal of 9 bases from V and 3 bases from J, the junction contained 5 bases not matched to a gene. The CDR3 length is 13 residues. CDR3: CATRLAATDTQYF. In DNA, the CDR3 is TGCGCCACCCGACTAGCGGCGACAGATACGCAGTATTTT.

This chain joins TRBV6-6 and TRBJ1-2, with a tentative D call TRBD1 (6 bases). The V end was cut by 11 bases, the J end by 1 base, with 14 bases between. The CDR3 totals 13 residues. CDR1 is MNHNY and CDR2 is SVGAGI in the germline V gene (reference sequence). CDR3 in DNA: TGTGCCGTGACCAGGGGCCTTAACTATGGCTACACCTTC. This codes for CAVTRGLNYGYTF.

CDR3: CASTQPDTDTQYF. CDR3 coding DNA: TGTGCCAGCACACAGCCGGACACAGATACGCAGTATTTT. The chain links TRBV6-1 to TRBJ2-3; D is unresolved. The CDR3 has 13 residues. V was cut by 7 bases and J by 2 bases, with 10 bases left in between. Germline CDR1 and CDR2: MNHNS and SASEGT.

J is TRBJ1-5 and V is TRBV4-1; D is perhaps TRBD1 (6 bases). Germline V gene lookup returns CDR1 MGHRA and CDR2 YSYEKL. CDR3 length: 16 amino acids. Between the trimmed V and J ends, which lost 0 bases and 7 bases, there was a span of 16 bases. The CDR3 protein is CASSQDDMGAGQPQHF. Written as DNA, the CDR3 is TGCGCCAGCAGCCAAGACGACATGGGGGCTGGGCAGCCCCAGCATTTT.

This chain connects TRBV2 to TRBJ1-2; 9 bases agree with TRBD1. The CDR3 is 14 residues long. Germline CDR1 reads SNHLY; CDR2 reads FYNNEI. V was clipped by 6 bases and J by 6 bases; unmatched bases: 8. CDR3 sequence: CASRDPGQGDGYTF. The CDR3 region has the DNA TGTGCCAGCAGGGACCCGGGACAGGGCGATGGCTACACCTTC.

This clone was recorded once. This chain uses TRBV11-2 with TRBJ1-3, with D perhaps TRBD1 (5 bases). Germline CDR1 and CDR2: SGHAT and FQNNGV. The V end was cut by 9 bases, the J end by 7 bases, with 16 bases between. The CDR3 is 13 amino acids. The CDR3 is CASIRQGGNTIYF. CDR3 coding DNA: TGTGCCAGTATCCGTCAGGGAGGGAACACCATATATTTT.

The rearrangement links TRBV5-4 to TRBJ1-1, with a possible D match to TRBD1 (6 bases). The CDR3 runs to 15 residues. Germline V lookup: CDR1 SGHNT, CDR2 YYREEE (reference sequence). Trimming shortened V by 0 bases and J by 5 bases, and 14 bases separated the two germline ends. CDR3 nucleotides: TGTGCCAGCAGCTTGGCGGGCAGGGGAGGGACTGAAGCTTTCTTT. This gives the protein CASSLAGRGGTEAFF.

The rearrangement links TRBV28 to TRBJ2-5; the D gene is possibly TRBD1 (6 bases). The ends were cut back, 5 bases at V and 4 bases at J, with 8 bases in the middle. There are 12 residues in the CDR3. Looked up from germline, CDR1 is MDHEN and CDR2 is SYDVKM. The CDR3 nucleotides read TGTGCCAGCAGTAGGGGGTTAGAGACCCAGTACTTC. This sequence encodes CASSRGLETQYF.

This clone is a singleton in its sample. This rearrangement joins TRBV4-2 to TRBJ2-3; D is possibly TRBD2 (5 bases). Deletions cut 0 bases from V and 4 bases from J, with 11 bases between. In germline, CDR1 is LGHNA, CDR2 YNFKEQ. The CDR3 runs to 15 residues. The CDR3 DNA reads as TGTGCCAGCAGCCAAGAGTCGGCGAGGGCAGATACGCAGTATTTT. Its translation: CASSQESARADTQYF.

This chain connects TRBV25-1 to TRBJ2-1; TRBD2 might be the D (6 bases). Trimming cost V 5 bases and J 8 bases, with 16 bases left between them. This CDR3 region has 14 residues. Looked up from germline, CDR1 is MGHDK and CDR2 is SYGVNS. This chain's CDR3 is CASSHSGSVDEQFF. The CDR3, as DNA: TGTGCCAGCAGTCATAGCGGTAGCGTGGATGAGCAGTTCTTC.

The CDR3: CASSIVGYGNQPQHF. Here the CDR3 DNA reads TGTGCCAGTAGTATAGTGGGGTATGGCAATCAGCCCCAGCATTTT. The rearrangement joins TRBV19 to TRBJ1-5; no clear D gene. In germline, CDR1 is LNHDA, CDR2 SQIVND (reference sequence). V lost 1 base, J lost 2 bases, and 9 bases lay in between. The CDR3 sequence is 15 residues long.

The chain couples TRBV6-5 to TRBJ2-7; D is possibly TRBD1 (5 bases). The germline CDR1 and CDR2 sequences are MNHEY and SVGAGI. V lost 5 bases, J lost 7 bases, and 15 bases lay in between. The CDR3 has 13 amino acids. The CDR3 sequence: CASSQTQGREQYV. The CDR3 nucleotides read TGTGCCAGCAGTCAGACCCAGGGTAGGGAGCAGTACGTC.

This clone showed up just once. The CDR3 protein is CSARSIYEQYF. CDR3 DNA sequence: TGCAGTGCGCGTTCCATCTACGAGCAGTACTTC. The chain couples TRBV20-1 to TRBJ2-7; no firm D call. V was clipped by 6 bases and J by 3 bases, with 9 bases between them. This CDR3 has 11 amino acids. The germline CDR1 and CDR2 sequences are DFQATT and SNEGSKA (reference sequence).

This sequence joins TRBV7-9 and TRBJ2-1; TRBD2 agrees at 11 bases. Germline-derived CDR1 and CDR2 are SEHNR and FQNEAQ (reference sequence). With V trimmed by 5 bases and J by 4 bases, 7 bases remained unmatched. This CDR3 contains 16 residues. The CDR3 DNA reads as TGTGCCAGCAGCCGAATGACTAGCGGGACTTACAATGAGCAGTTCTTC. This translates into CASSRMTSGTYNEQFF.